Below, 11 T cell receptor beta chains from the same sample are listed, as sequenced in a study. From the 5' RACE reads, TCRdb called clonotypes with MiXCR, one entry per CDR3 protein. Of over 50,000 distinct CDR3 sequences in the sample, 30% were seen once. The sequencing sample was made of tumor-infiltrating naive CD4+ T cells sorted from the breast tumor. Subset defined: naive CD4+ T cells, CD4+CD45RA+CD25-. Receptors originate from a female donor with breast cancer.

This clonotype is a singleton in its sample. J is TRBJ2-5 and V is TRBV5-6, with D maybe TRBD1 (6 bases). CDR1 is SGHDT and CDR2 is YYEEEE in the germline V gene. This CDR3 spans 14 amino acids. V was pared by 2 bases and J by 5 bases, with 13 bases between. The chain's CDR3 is CASSLTGLGETQYF. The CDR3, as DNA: TGTGCCAGCAGCTTAACAGGGCTGGGGGAGACCCAGTACTTC.

CDR3 sequence (DNA): TGTGCCAGCAGCCAAGATACGGCCCGCAGAGGAGGAAGAGGCAACTCTGGAAACACCATATATTTT. It is translated as CASSQDTARRGGRGNSGNTIYF. The V and J genes are TRBV4-2 and TRBJ1-3; no reliable D call. The V end was cut by 0 bases, the J end by 0 bases, with 27 bases between. CDR1 is LGHNA and CDR2 is YNFKEQ in the germline V gene. The CDR3 loop spans 22 amino acids.

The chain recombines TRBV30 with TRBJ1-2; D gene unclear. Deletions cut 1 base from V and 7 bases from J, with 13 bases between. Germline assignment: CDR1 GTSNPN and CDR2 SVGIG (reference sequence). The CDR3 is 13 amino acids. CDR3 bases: TGTGCCTGGAGTGGTGGGGTCAAGGGTGGCTACACCTTC. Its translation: CAWSGGVKGGYTF.

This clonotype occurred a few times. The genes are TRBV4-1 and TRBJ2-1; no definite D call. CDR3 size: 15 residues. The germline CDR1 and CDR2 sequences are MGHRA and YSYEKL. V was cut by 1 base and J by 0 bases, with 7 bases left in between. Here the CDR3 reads CASSQGYSSYNEQFF. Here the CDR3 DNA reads TGCGCCAGCAGCCAAGGTTACAGCTCCTACAATGAGCAGTTCTTC.

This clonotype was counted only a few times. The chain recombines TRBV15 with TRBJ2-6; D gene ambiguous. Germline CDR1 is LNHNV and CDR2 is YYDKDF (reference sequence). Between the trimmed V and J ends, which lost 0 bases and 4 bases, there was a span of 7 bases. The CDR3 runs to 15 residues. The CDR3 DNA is TGTGCCACCAGCAGAGATCTCGCCGGGGCCAACGTCCTGACTTTC. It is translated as CATSRDLAGANVLTF.

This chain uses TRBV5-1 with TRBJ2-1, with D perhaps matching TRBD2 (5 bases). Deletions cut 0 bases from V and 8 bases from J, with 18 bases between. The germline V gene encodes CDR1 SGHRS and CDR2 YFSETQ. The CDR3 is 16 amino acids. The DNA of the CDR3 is TGCGCCAGCAGCTTGGTTACCGGGGTTGGTGAAGATGAGCAGTTCTTC. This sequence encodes CASSLVTGVGEDEQFF.

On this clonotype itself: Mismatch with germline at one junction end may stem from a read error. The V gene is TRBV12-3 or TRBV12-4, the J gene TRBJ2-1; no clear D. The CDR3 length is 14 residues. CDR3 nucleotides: TGTACCAGCAGTTTAGGTCTTACCAACAATGAGCAGTTCTTC. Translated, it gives CTSSLGLTNNEQFF.

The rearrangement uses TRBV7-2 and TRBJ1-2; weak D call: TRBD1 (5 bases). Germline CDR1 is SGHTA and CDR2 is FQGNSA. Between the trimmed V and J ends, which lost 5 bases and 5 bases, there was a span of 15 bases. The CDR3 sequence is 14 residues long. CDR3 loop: CASSLLDRVYGYTF. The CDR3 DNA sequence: TGTGCCAGCAGCCTCCTCGACAGAGTATATGGCTACACCTTC.

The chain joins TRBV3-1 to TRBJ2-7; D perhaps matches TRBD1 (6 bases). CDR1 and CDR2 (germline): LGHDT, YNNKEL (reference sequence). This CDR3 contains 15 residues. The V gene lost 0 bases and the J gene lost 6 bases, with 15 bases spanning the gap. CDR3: CASSQDLGQKLEQYF. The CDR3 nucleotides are TGTGCCAGCAGCCAAGATTTGGGACAAAAACTCGAGCAGTACTTC.

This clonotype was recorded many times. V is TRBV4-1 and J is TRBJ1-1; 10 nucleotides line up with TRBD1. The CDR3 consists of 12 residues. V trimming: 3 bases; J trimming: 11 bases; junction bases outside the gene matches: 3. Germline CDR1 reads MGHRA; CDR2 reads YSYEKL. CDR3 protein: CASSHSDRGAFF. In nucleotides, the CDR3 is TGCGCCAGCAGCCACTCGGACAGGGGGGCTTTCTTT.

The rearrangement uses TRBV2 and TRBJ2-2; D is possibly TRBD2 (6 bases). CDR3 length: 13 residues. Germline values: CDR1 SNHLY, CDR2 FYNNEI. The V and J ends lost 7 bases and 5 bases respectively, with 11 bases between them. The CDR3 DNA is TGTGCCAGCAAGGAGGGGTGGACCGGGGAGCTGTTTTTT. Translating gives CASKEGWTGELFF.